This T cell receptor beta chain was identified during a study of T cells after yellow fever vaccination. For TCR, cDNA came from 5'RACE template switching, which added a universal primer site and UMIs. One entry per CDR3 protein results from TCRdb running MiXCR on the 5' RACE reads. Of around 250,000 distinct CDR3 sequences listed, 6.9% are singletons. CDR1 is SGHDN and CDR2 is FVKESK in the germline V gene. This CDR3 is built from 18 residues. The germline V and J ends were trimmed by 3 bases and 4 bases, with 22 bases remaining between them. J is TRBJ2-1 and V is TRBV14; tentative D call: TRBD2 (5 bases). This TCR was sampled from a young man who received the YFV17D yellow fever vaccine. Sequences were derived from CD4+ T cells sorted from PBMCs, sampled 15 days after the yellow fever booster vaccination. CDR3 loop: CASSQGSTGRTLYNEQFF. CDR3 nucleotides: TGTGCCAGCAGCCAGGGATCGACTGGGCGGACTCTTTACAATGAGCAGTTCTTC.